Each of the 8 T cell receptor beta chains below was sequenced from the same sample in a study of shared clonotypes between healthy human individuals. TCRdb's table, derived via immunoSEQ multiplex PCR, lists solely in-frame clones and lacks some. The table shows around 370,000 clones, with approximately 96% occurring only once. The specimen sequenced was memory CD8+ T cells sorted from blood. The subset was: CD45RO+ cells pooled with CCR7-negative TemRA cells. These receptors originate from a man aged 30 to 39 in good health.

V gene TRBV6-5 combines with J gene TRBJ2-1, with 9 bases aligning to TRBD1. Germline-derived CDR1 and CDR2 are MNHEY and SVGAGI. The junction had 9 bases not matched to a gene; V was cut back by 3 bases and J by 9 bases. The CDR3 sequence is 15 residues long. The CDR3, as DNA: TGTGCCAGCAGTTATTGGGCCACAGGGGGCGGTGAGCAGTTCTTC. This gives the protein CASSYWATGGGEQFF.

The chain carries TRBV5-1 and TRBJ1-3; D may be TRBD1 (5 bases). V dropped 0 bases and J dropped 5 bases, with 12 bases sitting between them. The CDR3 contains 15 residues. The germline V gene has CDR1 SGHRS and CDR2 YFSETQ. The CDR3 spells CASSLDPGGRNTIYF. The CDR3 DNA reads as TGCGCCAGCAGCTTGGATCCGGGGGGGAGAAACACCATATATTTT.

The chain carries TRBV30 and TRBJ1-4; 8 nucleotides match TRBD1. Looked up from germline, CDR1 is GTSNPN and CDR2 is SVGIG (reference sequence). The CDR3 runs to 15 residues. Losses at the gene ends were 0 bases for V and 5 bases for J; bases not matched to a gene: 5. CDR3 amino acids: CAWSVYGTGNEKLFF. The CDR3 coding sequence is TGTGCCTGGAGTGTTTACGGGACAGGCAATGAAAAACTGTTTTTT.

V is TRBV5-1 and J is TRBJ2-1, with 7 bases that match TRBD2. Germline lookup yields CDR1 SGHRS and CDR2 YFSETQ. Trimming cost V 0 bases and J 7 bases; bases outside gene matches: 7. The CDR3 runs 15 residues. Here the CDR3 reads CASSLVSGQANEQFF. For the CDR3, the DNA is TGCGCCAGCAGCTTGGTTAGCGGGCAAGCGAATGAGCAGTTCTTC.

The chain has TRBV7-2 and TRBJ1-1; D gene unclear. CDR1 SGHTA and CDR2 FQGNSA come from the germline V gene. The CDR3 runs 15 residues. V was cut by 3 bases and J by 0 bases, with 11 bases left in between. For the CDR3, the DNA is TGTGCCAGCAGCTTCTTAGGCCGGATGAACACTGAAGCTTTCTTT. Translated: CASSFLGRMNTEAFF.

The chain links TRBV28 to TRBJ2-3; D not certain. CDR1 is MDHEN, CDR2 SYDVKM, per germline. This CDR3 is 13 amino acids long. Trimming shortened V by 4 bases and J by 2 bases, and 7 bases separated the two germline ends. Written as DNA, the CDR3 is TGTGCCAGCAGTTATCGGACCACAGATACGCAGTATTTT. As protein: CASSYRTTDTQYF.

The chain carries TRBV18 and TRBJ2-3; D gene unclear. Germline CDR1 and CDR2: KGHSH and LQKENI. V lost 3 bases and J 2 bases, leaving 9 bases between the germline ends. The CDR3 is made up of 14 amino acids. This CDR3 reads CASSPTVFTDTQYF. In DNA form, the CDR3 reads TGTGCCAGCTCACCCACGGTTTTCACAGATACGCAGTATTTT.

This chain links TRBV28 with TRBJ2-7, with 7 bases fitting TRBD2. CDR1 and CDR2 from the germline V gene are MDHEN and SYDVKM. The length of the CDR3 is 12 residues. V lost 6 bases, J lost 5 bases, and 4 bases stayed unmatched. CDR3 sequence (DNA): TGTGCCAGCAGAATTGGGGGGGACGAGCAGTACTTC. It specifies CASRIGGDEQYF.